These T cell receptor beta chains were read from a single sample in a study of cytomegalovirus exposure and HLA in healthy donors. Assay used: immunoSEQ multiplex PCR; TCRdb lists only in-frame clones, some missing. The sample yields almost 200,000 clones, roughly 85% seen once. Input material: PBMCs. These receptors all come from a woman in her thirties in good health and CMV-seropositive. Each CDR3 is given with its conserved first and last residue. A D gene is named only where the DNA matches it firmly. Part of the rows lack a size; the others show once, few, many or a class for expanded clones.

V	D	J	size	DNA	CDR3
TRBV18	TRBD1	TRBJ1-3	.	TGTGCCAGCTCACCCCCCGGACAGGGCCCGGGAAACACCATATATTTT	CASSPPGQGPGNTIYF
TRBV11-2	.	TRBJ1-2	.	TGTGCCAGCAGCTTGGGAGGGGGGATAGCTAACTATGGCTACACCTTC	CASSLGGGIANYGYTF
TRBV2	.	TRBJ1-5	few	TGTGCCAGCAGGATGGCAGGGGTTAGCAATCAGCCCCAGCATTTT	CASRMAGVSNQPQHF
TRBV2	.	TRBJ2-1	.	TGTGCCAGCAGTGCTGCGGTCATCTCCTACAATGAGCAGTTCTTC	CASSAAVISYNEQFF
TRBV6-5	.	TRBJ2-7	.	TGTGCCAGCAGCCCCTTCGTCCAGTCCTACGAGCAGTACTTC	CASSPFVQSYEQYF
TRBV7-9	.	TRBJ2-7	.	TGTGCCAGCAGCTTAGACCATCGGGACAACGCCTACGAGCAGTACTTC	CASSLDHRDNAYEQYF
TRBV7-6	TRBD1	TRBJ1-5	.	TGTGCCAGCAGCTTAGGGACAGGGGGAAATCAGCCCCAGCATTTT	CASSLGTGGNQPQHF
TRBV30	TRBD2	TRBJ2-1	.	TGTGCCTGGAGTACACCGGCGGCGGGAGATGGGTTCAATGAGCAGTTCTTC	CAWSTPAAGDGFNEQFF
TRBV10-2	.	TRBJ1-1	.	TGCGCCAGCAGGGGAGAGTTCCCTGAAGCTTTCTTT	CASRGEFPEAFF
TRBV6-4	TRBD1	TRBJ1-5	.	TGTGCCAGACCGGGACAGCTCTATCAGCCCCAGCATTTT	CARPGQLYQPQHF
TRBV2	TRBD1	TRBJ2-7	.	TGTGCCAGCAGCCCGACAGGGGTAGTCAACGAGCAGTACTTC	CASSPTGVVNEQYF
TRBV7-2	TRBD2	TRBJ2-1	.	TGTGCCAGCAGCCTCAAGCTAGCGGGAGGGTTAAGGAATGAGCAGTTCTTC	CASSLKLAGGLRNEQFF
TRBV2	TRBD2	TRBJ2-5	once	TGTGCCAGCAGTCCCTCCAGGGCGGGGGGCGGAAAGACCCAGTACTTC	CASSPSRAGGGKTQYF
TRBV5-4	.	TRBJ2-7	.	TGTGCCAGCAGTCATGGAGAACGGTACGAGCAGTACTTC	CASSHGERYEQYF
TRBV2	TRBD1	TRBJ1-2	once	TGTGCCACCTCGGACAGGGGGCTCTATGGCTACACCTTC	CATSDRGLYGYTF
TRBV29-1	TRBD1	TRBJ1-3	.	TGCAGCGGCTCAGGGGGTTACTCTGGAAACACCATATATTTT	CSGSGGYSGNTIYF
TRBV5-1	.	TRBJ2-5	.	TGCGCCAGCAGAGGACAGATCAAAGAGACCCAGTACTTC	CASRGQIKETQYF
TRBV11-3	TRBD1	TRBJ2-1	.	TGTGCCAGCAGTTCCCGACAGGGGGCCTACAATGAGCAGTTCTTC	CASSSRQGAYNEQFF
TRBV18	.	TRBJ2-3	.	TGTGCCAGCTCACCACCGAGCACTCCCGTGAATACGCAGTATTTT	CASSPPSTPVNTQYF
TRBV29-1	.	TRBJ2-5	.	TGCAGCGTCCCTCGCGCAGGGTCAGCCTGGGAGACCCAGTACTTC	CSVPRAGSAWETQYF
TRBV27	TRBD2	TRBJ2-7	.	TGTGCCAGCAGGAAGCGGGAGGGCCACTACGAGCAGTACTTC	CASRKREGHYEQYF
TRBV7-9	TRBD1	TRBJ2-4	.	TGTGCCAGCAGCCGCACAGGGGCGGACATTCAGTACTTC	CASSRTGADIQYF
TRBV7-2	.	TRBJ1-6	once	TGTGCCAGCAGCTTCCCCTCTAATTCACCCCTCCACTTT	CASSFPSNSPLHF